A single sample gave rise to the 32 T cell receptor beta chains below, sequenced in a study of identical twins. One entry per CDR3 protein, called by TCRdb with MiXCR from the 5' RACE reads. The sample has 700,000 or so distinct CDR3 sequences, over 8.5% seen once. The same sample was also studied in work on yellow fever vaccine responses in identical twins.

Sequencing input: PBMCs. These receptor sequences come from a woman younger than 30 in good health.

The chain recombines TRBV7-2 with TRBJ1-1, with D possibly matching TRBD1 (5 bases). Per germline, CDR1 SGHTA and CDR2 FQGNSA. The CDR3 runs to 14 residues. V was clipped by 5 bases and J by 3 bases, with 13 bases between them. The CDR3 coding sequence is TGTGCCAGCAGCCCGTATCGGGGGTACACTGAAGCTTTCTTT. This encodes CASSPYRGYTEAFF.

This clonotype was observed many times. The genes are TRBV10-3 and TRBJ2-3; no reliable D call. V dropped 5 bases and J dropped 0 bases, with 9 bases sitting between them. CDR1 and CDR2 from the germline V gene are ENHRY and SYGVKD. The CDR3 has 14 residues. The CDR3 protein is CAISHSGSTDTQYF. The DNA for the CDR3 is TGTGCCATCAGTCATAGTGGTAGCACAGATACGCAGTATTTT.

A few counts support this clonotype. V gene TRBV5-1 combines with J gene TRBJ2-1; TRBD2 matches at 9 bases. The V gene end was trimmed by 4 bases and the J gene end by 8 bases; junction bases not matched to a gene: 10. This CDR3 comprises 15 residues. Germline CDR1 reads SGHRS; CDR2 reads YFSETQ. CDR3 in amino acids: CASSPWAGGLDEQFF. In DNA form, the CDR3 reads TGCGCCAGCAGCCCCTGGGCGGGGGGGCTCGATGAGCAGTTCTTC.

Many counts were recorded for this clonotype. The J gene is TRBJ2-2, the V gene TRBV27; 9 bases fit TRBD1. Unmatched junction bases numbered 10, after V lost 8 bases and J lost 6 bases. Per germline, CDR1 MNHEY and CDR2 SMNVEV (reference sequence). The CDR3 sequence is 15 residues long. In DNA, the CDR3 is TGTGCCAGCGGACCTTCGGACAGGGGTCCCGGGGAGCTGTTTTTT. It specifies CASGPSDRGPGELFF.

This clonotype was recorded at least ten times. The J gene is TRBJ2-5, the V gene TRBV12-3 or TRBV12-4, with D possibly called TRBD1 or TRBD2 (5 bases each). The CDR3 has 13 amino acids. V lost 6 bases, J lost 1 base, and 9 bases lay in between. In nucleotides, the CDR3 is TGTGCCAGCAGGGGACCAACCCAAGAGACCCAGTACTTC. Protein: CASRGPTQETQYF.

This clonotype was detected ten times or more. The V call is TRBV5-8, the J call TRBJ1-5; D not certain. This CDR3 has 15 residues. Trimming left V 4 bases short and J 0 bases short, with 11 bases between. The V gene's germline CDR1 is SGHTS and CDR2 YDEGEE. This chain's CDR3 is CASSPLGSSNQPQHF. CDR3 DNA sequence: TGTGCCAGCAGCCCCCTCGGTAGTAGCAATCAGCCCCAGCATTTT.

This sequence joins TRBV5-1 and TRBJ2-7; 11 nucleotides line up with TRBD1. The CDR3 runs 14 residues. The germline gives CDR1 SGHRS, CDR2 YFSETQ. V lost 3 bases to trimming and J lost 7 bases; unmatched junction nucleotides: 6. CDR3 in DNA: TGCGCCAGCAGCTCCTCGGGACAGGGGGGGGAGCAGTACTTC. Translating it yields CASSSSGQGGEQYF.

This clonotype was observed at least ten times. V and J are TRBV20-1 and TRBJ2-1; 15 bases map to TRBD2. The CDR3 totals 16 residues. Trimming removed 3 bases from V and 4 bases from J; junction bases left unmatched: 4. Per the germline V gene, CDR1 is DFQATT and CDR2 is SNEGSKA (reference sequence). The CDR3 nucleotides are TGCAGTGCTAGGGGGACTAGCGGGGGGCCATACAATGAGCAGTTCTTC. Translated, it gives CSARGTSGGPYNEQFF.

This clonotype was counted many times. The CDR3 protein is CAIGSSGGQVNEQFF. CDR3 nucleotides: TGTGCCATCGGGTCTAGCGGGGGGCAGGTGAATGAGCAGTTCTTC. The chain employs TRBV10-3 and TRBJ2-1; TRBD2 aligns across 11 bases. Germline-derived CDR1 and CDR2 are ENHRY and SYGVKD. CDR3 length: 15 residues. V dropped 8 bases and J dropped 7; count of bases not matched to a gene: 10.

The table lists this clonotype with many counts. The chain recombines TRBV28 with TRBJ2-7, with D perhaps TRBD1 or TRBD2 (7 bases each). Germline CDR1 and CDR2: MDHEN and SYDVKM. CDR3 size: 16 residues. Trimming took off 2 bases at V and 5 bases at J, with 19 bases between the two ends. The CDR3 DNA reads as TGTGCCAGCAGTTTAATATCTCCAGGGGGGGGCAACGAGCAGTACTTC. Residues: CASSLISPGGGNEQYF.

In its sample, this clonotype was seen a few times. The chain combines TRBV7-9 with TRBJ2-1; D is perhaps TRBD2 (6 bases). Germline-derived CDR1 and CDR2 are SEHNR and FQNEAQ (reference sequence). Trimming removed 4 bases at V and 5 bases at J, with 21 bases between. The CDR3 totals 17 residues. As DNA, the CDR3 is TGTGCCAGCAGCTCGCCCCCCGAGCGGGCGTACCACAATGAGCAGTTCTTC. Protein sequence: CASSSPPERAYHNEQFF.

This clonotype showed up just a few times. V is TRBV5-1 and J is TRBJ1-1, with a weak D call TRBD1 (6 bases). Germline CDR1 and CDR2: SGHRS and YFSETQ. V was shortened by 0 bases and J by 1 base, with 16 bases between the two germline ends. CDR3 size: 17 residues. The chain's CDR3 is CASSLGGFGGRNTEAFF. CDR3 coding DNA: TGCGCCAGCAGCTTGGGCGGTTTCGGGGGGCGGAACACTGAAGCTTTCTTT.

CDR3 residues: CASSLDRGLWGELFF. The CDR3 DNA reads TGTGCCAGCAGCTTGGATAGGGGGCTTTGGGGGGAGCTGTTTTTT. This chain links TRBV5-5 with TRBJ2-2, with 7 bases matching TRBD1. CDR3 size: 15 residues. Germline CDR1 and CDR2: SGHKS and YYEKEE (reference sequence). J was trimmed by 8 bases and V by 0 bases; bases with no gene match: 7.

This clonotype has a count of ten or more. The chain has TRBV6-5 and TRBJ2-1; 7 bases match TRBD2. The junction had 9 bases not matched to a gene; V was cut back by 2 bases and J by 8 bases. The germline V gene encodes CDR1 MNHEY and CDR2 SVGAGI. This CDR3 spans 15 amino acids. The CDR3 sequence is CASSYPGGSSYEQFF. The CDR3 nucleotides read TGTGCCAGCAGTTACCCTGGCGGGAGTAGCTATGAGCAGTTCTTC.

V usage is TRBV7-9 and J usage is TRBJ2-3, with 13 nucleotides matching TRBD2. V gave up 5 bases and J gave up 2 bases; unmatched junction bases: 4. Germline CDR1 is SEHNR and CDR2 is FQNEAQ (reference sequence). The CDR3 contains 16 residues. In DNA, the CDR3 is TGTGCCAGCAGCCTAGGACTAGCGGGGGTCACAGATACGCAGTATTTT. This gives the protein CASSLGLAGVTDTQYF.

CDR3 amino acids: CASSQDLWGTGANVLTF. The CDR3 nucleotides read TGTGCCAGCAGCCAAGATCTATGGGGAACTGGGGCCAACGTCCTGACTTTC. V usage is TRBV4-2 and J usage is TRBJ2-6, with D hard to call. CDR1 is LGHNA, CDR2 YNFKEQ, per germline. The CDR3 loop spans 17 amino acids. The V gene lost 0 bases and the J gene lost 2 bases, with 11 bases spanning the gap.

This chain connects TRBV5-5 to TRBJ2-7; D perhaps matches TRBD1 (6 bases). This CDR3 has 16 residues. V lost 7 bases and J 4 bases, leaving 24 bases between the germline ends. The V gene's germline CDR1 is SGHKS and CDR2 YYEKEE (reference sequence). This chain's CDR3 is CASEQGNSFVPYEQYF. In nucleotides, the CDR3 is TGTGCCAGCGAACAGGGAAACTCATTCGTACCGTACGAGCAGTACTTC.

The rearrangement links TRBV27 to TRBJ2-7, with D unclear. Germline V lookup: CDR1 MNHEY, CDR2 SMNVEV (reference sequence). This CDR3 region has 12 residues. V gave up 6 bases and J gave up 0 bases, with 6 bases separating them. The CDR3 reads CASRTDSYEQYF. Written as DNA, the CDR3 is TGTGCCAGCAGAACCGACTCCTACGAGCAGTACTTC.

This clonotype occurred a few times. The V and J genes are TRBV7-2 and TRBJ2-5; D remains ambiguous. This CDR3 is 16 amino acids long. V lost 4 bases and J 7 bases, leaving 22 bases between the germline ends. Germline V gene lookup returns CDR1 SGHTA and CDR2 FQGNSA. This chain's CDR3 is CASSSYSWVQPATQYF. In nucleotides, the CDR3 is TGTGCCAGCAGCTCCTATAGTTGGGTTCAGCCAGCGACCCAGTACTTC.

The sample holds a few counts of this clonotype. The chain uses TRBV11-2 and TRBJ2-5; 8 nucleotides line up with TRBD1. V lost 6 bases and J lost 4; bases outside the gene matches: 10. Germline V lookup: CDR1 SGHAT, CDR2 FQNNGV. The CDR3 loop spans 15 amino acids. The CDR3 here is CASSLYRGVRETQYF. CDR3 nucleotides: TGTGCCAGCAGTCTTTACAGGGGGGTACGAGAGACCCAGTACTTC. The whole variable domain, filled in from reference TRBV11-2 and TRBJ2-5, reads EAGVAQSPRYKIIEKRQSVAFWCNPISGHATLYWYQQILGQGPKLLIQFQNNGVVDDSQLPKDRFSAERLKGVDSTLKIQPAKLEDSAVYLCASSLYRGVRETQYFGPGTRLLVL.

A few counts support this clonotype. The chain employs TRBV27 and TRBJ2-2; 9 bases are a match to TRBD1. Per germline, CDR1 MNHEY and CDR2 SMNVEV (reference sequence). Unmatched junction bases numbered 11, after V lost 8 bases and J lost 7 bases. The CDR3 is made up of 15 amino acids. Here the CDR3 DNA reads TGTGCCAGCGGACACAGGGGGCTTAAAATCGGGGAGCTGTTTTTT. Translation: CASGHRGLKIGELFF.

The chain joins TRBV4-2 to TRBJ2-1; no reliable D call. With 0 bases removed from V and 10 bases from J, the gap between germline ends came to 13 bases. The CDR3 spans 14 residues. Germline V gene sequence: CDR1 LGHNA, CDR2 YNFKEQ. CDR3 DNA: TGTGCCAGCAGCCAAGACGACCCATTCGGGGAGCAGTTCTTC. Protein sequence: CASSQDDPFGEQFF.

This clonotype was seen a handful of times. V usage is TRBV27 and J usage is TRBJ1-5; 7 bases line up with TRBD1. The length of the CDR3 is 15 residues. Germline CDR1 MNHEY, CDR2 SMNVEV (reference sequence). J lost 1 base, V lost 5 bases, and 5 bases had no gene match. CDR3 in DNA: TGTGCCAGCAGTCGCCGGACAGGAAGCAATCAGCCCCAGCATTTT. Amino acids: CASSRRTGSNQPQHF.

The rearrangement links TRBV20-1 to TRBJ1-2, with a weak D call TRBD1 (6 bases). V lost 6 bases and J 8 bases, leaving 19 bases between the germline ends. In germline, CDR1 is DFQATT, CDR2 SNEGSKA (reference sequence). The CDR3 has 13 amino acids. The CDR3 DNA sequence: TGCAGTGCATCTGGGTCGGGGGCATGGGGCTACACCTTC. As protein: CSASGSGAWGYTF.

The genes are TRBV20-1 and TRBJ2-7, with D perhaps TRBD1 (6 bases). The germline CDR1 and CDR2 sequences are DFQATT and SNEGSKA (reference sequence). The V end was cut by 6 bases, the J end by 0 bases, with 12 bases between. This CDR3 is built from 13 residues. DNA for the CDR3: TGCAGTGCCCAAGACAGGACCTCCTACGAGCAGTACTTC. Protein product: CSAQDRTSYEQYF.

This clonotype was seen a few times. The junction departs from germline at one end; a sequencing error may be responsible. V is TRBV28 and J is TRBJ2-7; possibly TRBD2 for D (7 bases). Germline V gene data show CDR1 as MDHEN and CDR2 as SYDVKM. The CDR3 has 15 amino acids. This chain's CDR3 is CASSLWAGASYEQYF. CDR3 nucleotide sequence: TGTGCCAGCAGTCTATGGGCGGGGGCTTCCTACGAGCAGTACTTC.

This clonotype was counted ten times or more. The chain uses TRBV12-3 or TRBV12-4 and TRBJ2-2; D not certain. Trimming took off 4 bases at V and 7 bases at J, with 22 bases between the two ends. This CDR3 comprises 17 residues. The DNA of the CDR3 is TGTGCCAGCAGTTCCGCCCGGGCGATAAAAGACATCGGGGAGCTGTTTTTT. Translating it yields CASSSARAIKDIGELFF.

Only a few counts were recorded for this clonotype. The chain couples TRBV29-1 to TRBJ2-5; 12 bases agree with TRBD2. CDR1 is SQVTM, CDR2 ANQGSEA, per germline. The trim removed 5 bases at V and 4 bases at J, leaving 11 bases unmatched. There are 16 residues in the CDR3. CDR3: CSVRGTSGFGGETQYF. The DNA of the CDR3 is TGCAGCGTTCGCGGGACTAGCGGGTTTGGGGGAGAGACCCAGTACTTC.

This clonotype was found a few times. This chain connects TRBV7-2 to TRBJ2-3; D ambiguous. V lost 5 bases to trimming and J lost 5 bases, with 11 bases between them. This CDR3 has 13 amino acids. The germline V gene encodes CDR1 SGHTA and CDR2 FQGNSA. The CDR3 protein is CASSSDLGDTQYF. DNA for the CDR3: TGTGCCAGCAGCAGCGATCTCGGAGATACGCAGTATTTT.

V gene TRBV10-2 combines with J gene TRBJ2-7, with TRBD2 identical over 8 bases. The CDR3 covers 15 residues. V gave up 3 bases and J gave up 3 bases; unmatched junction bases: 7. Per germline, CDR1 WSHSY and CDR2 SAAADI. The CDR3 bases are TGCGCCAGCAGTGAAATAGAAACTAGCGGCTACGAGCAGTACTTC. This sequence encodes CASSEIETSGYEQYF.

The chain is built from TRBV29-1 and TRBJ2-3, with 7 bases fitting TRBD2. The V gene's germline CDR1 is SQVTM and CDR2 ANQGSEA. The CDR3 runs 13 residues. The CDR3 bases are TGCACTGTGACCGGGAGGTTATCAGATACGCAGTATTTT. It specifies CTVTGRLSDTQYF.

The gene calls are TRBV27 and TRBJ2-5; TRBD2 matches at 8 bases. V was clipped by 5 bases and J by 5 bases; unmatched bases: 7. CDR1 is MNHEY and CDR2 is SMNVEV in the germline V gene (reference sequence). The CDR3 is made up of 14 amino acids. In DNA form, the CDR3 reads TGTGCCAGCAGTCTGTGGACTAGCAGCGAGACCCAGTACTTC. Protein sequence: CASSLWTSSETQYF.